The present T cell receptor (beta chain) was sequenced within a study of blood T cells in healthy people across ages. The germline V gene has CDR1 SGHTA and CDR2 FQGNSA. This CDR3 contains 15 residues. Trimming left V 5 bases short and J 1 base short, with 14 bases between. This clonotype has a handful of counts. A second PCR, run for about 6 to 11 cycles, used a sample-barcoded 5' primer plus a J-beta primer mix. TCRdb re-called the 5' RACE reads with MiXCR, one entry per CDR3 protein. The sample shows about 680,000 distinct CDR3 sequences, more than 40% of them seen only once. The sequenced material came from blood. This clonotype originated in a woman aged 60-70 years in good health. V and J are TRBV7-2 and TRBJ2-5; D may be TRBD2 (5 bases). The CDR3 bases are TGTGCCAGCAGCAATACCATCGGGATCCAAGAGACCCAGTACTTC. It yields the protein CASSNTIGIQETQYF.